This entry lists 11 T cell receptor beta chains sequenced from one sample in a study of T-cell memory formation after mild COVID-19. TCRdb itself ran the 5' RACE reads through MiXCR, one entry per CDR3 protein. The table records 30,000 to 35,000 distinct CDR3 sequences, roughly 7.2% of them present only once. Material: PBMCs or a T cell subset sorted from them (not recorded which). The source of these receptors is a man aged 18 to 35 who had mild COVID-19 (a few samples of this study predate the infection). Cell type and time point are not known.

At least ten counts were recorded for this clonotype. The CDR3 protein is CSASGGDPGTDTQYF. CDR3 in DNA: TGCAGTGCCTCCGGGGGGGATCCGGGCACAGATACGCAGTATTTT. The rearrangement joins TRBV20-1 to TRBJ2-3; 8 nucleotides match TRBD2. The CDR3 is 15 amino acids. CDR1 and CDR2 (germline): DFQATT, SNEGSKA (reference sequence). Trimming at V came to 6 bases and at J to 1 base, leaving 9 bases not matched to a gene.

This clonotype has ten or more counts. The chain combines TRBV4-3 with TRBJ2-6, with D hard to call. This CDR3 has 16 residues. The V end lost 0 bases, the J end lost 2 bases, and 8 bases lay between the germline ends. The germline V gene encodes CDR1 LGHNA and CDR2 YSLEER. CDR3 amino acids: CASSQDLDPGANVLTF. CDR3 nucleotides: TGCGCCAGCAGCCAAGATTTGGACCCTGGGGCCAACGTCCTGACTTTC.

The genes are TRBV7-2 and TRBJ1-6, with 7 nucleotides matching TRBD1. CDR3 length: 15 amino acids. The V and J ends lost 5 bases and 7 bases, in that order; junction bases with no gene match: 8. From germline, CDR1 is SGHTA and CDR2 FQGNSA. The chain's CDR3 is CASSGGQFGNSPLHF. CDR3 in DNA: TGTGCCAGCAGCGGGGGACAGTTTGGGAATTCACCCCTCCACTTT.

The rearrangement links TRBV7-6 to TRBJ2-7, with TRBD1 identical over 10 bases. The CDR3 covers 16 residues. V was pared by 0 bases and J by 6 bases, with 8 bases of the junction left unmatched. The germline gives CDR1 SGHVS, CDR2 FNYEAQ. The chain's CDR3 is CASSLAFGTGVAEQYF. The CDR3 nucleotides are TGTGCCAGCAGCTTAGCATTCGGGACAGGGGTGGCCGAGCAGTACTTC.

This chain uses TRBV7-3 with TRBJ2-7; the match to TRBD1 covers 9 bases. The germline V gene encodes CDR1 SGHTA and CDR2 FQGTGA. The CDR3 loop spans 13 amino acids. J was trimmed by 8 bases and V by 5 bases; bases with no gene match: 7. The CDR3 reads CASSPGQGSKQYF. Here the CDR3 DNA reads TGTGCCAGCAGCCCTGGACAGGGGAGTAAGCAGTACTTC.

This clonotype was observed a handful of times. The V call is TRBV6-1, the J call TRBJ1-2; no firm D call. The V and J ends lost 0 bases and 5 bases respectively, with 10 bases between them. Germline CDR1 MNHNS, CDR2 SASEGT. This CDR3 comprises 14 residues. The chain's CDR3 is CASSEAMPVYGYTF. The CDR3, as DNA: TGTGCCAGCAGTGAAGCGATGCCTGTATATGGCTACACCTTC.

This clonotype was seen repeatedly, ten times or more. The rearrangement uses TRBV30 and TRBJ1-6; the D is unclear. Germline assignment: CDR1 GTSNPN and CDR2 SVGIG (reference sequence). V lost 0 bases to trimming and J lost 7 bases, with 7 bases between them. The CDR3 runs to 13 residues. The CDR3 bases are TGTGCCTGGAGTGTATACGAGAATTCACCCCTCCACTTT. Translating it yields CAWSVYENSPLHF. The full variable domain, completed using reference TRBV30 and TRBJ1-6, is SQTIHQWPATLVQPVGSPLSLECTVEGTSNPNLYWYRQAAGRGLQLLFYSVGIGQISSEVPQNLSASRPQDRQFILSSKKLLLSDSGFYLCAWSVYENSPLHFGNGTRLTVT.

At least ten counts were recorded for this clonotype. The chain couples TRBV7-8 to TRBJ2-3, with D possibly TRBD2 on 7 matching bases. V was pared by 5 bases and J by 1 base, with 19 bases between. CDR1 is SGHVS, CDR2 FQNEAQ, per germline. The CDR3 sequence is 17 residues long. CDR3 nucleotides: TGTGCCAGCAGCGCCCGAGGCCGAGGGGGGGGCACAGATACGCAGTATTTT. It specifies CASSARGRGGGTDTQYF.

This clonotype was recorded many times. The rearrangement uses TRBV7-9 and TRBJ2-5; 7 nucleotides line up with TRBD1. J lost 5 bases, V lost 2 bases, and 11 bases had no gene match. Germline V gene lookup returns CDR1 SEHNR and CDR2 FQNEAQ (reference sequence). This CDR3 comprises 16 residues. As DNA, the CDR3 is TGTGCCAGCAGCTTATTAAGGGATCTAGGGGGCGAGACCCAGTACTTC. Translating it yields CASSLLRDLGGETQYF.

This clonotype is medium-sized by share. CDR3 sequence: CASRGQGGGELFF. The CDR3 nucleotides read TGTGCCAGCAGGGGACAGGGAGGCGGGGAGCTGTTTTTT. This chain uses TRBV2 with TRBJ2-2; 9 nucleotides line up with TRBD1. V lost 6 bases and J lost 7; bases outside the gene matches: 3. The CDR3 consists of 13 residues. Looked up from germline, CDR1 is SNHLY and CDR2 is FYNNEI.

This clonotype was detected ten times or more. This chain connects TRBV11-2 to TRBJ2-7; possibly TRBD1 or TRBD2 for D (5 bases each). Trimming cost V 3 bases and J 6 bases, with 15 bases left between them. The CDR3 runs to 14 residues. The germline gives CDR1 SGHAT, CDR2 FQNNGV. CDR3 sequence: CASSFLGPGIEQYF. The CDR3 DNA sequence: TGTGCCAGCAGCTTTTTGGGACCCGGGATCGAGCAGTACTTC.